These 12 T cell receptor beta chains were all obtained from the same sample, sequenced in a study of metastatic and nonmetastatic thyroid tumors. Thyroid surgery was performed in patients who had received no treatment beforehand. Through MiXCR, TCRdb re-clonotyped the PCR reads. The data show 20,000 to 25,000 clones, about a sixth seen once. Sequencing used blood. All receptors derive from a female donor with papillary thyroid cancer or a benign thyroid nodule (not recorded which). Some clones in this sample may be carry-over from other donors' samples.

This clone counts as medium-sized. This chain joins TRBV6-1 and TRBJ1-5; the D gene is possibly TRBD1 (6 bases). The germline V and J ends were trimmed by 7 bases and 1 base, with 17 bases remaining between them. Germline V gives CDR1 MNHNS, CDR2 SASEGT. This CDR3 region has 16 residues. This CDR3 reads CASTEPGGLSNQPQHF. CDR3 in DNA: TGTGCCAGCACCGAACCCGGGGGGCTCAGCAATCAGCCCCAGCATTTT.

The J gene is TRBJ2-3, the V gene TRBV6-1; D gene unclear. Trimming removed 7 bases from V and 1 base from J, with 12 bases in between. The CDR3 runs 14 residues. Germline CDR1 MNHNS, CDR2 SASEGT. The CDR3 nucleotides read TGTGCCAGCATCCGTACAGACCGCACAGATACGCAGTATTTT. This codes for CASIRTDRTDTQYF.

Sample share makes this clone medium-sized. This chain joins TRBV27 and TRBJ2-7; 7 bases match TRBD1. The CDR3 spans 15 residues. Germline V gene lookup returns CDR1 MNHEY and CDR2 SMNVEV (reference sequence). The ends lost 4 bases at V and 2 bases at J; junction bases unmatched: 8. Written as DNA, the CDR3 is TGTGCCAGCAGTTACCAGACAGGGAAGCCCTACGAGCAGTACTTC. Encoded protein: CASSYQTGKPYEQYF.

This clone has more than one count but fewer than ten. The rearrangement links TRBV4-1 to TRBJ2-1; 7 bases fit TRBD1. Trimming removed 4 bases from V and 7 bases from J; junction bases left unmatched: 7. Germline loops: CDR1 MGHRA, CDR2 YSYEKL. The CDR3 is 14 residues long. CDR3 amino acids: CASSRPQGPNEQFF. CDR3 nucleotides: TGCGCCAGCAGCCGACCACAGGGGCCAAATGAGCAGTTCTTC.

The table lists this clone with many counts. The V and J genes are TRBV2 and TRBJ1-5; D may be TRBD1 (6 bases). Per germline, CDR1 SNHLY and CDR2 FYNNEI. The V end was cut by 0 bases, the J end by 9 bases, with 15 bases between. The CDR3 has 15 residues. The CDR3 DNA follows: TGTGCCAGCAGTGAAGCGCTTTCAGGGGCTCGGCCCCAGCATTTT. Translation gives CASSEALSGARPQHF.

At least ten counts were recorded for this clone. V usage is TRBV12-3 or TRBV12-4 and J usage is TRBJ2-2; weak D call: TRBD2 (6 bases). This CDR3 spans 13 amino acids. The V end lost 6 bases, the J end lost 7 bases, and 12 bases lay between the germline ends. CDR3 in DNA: TGTGCCAGCAGCCCAACAGCGGGCGGGGAGCTGTTTTTT. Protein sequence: CASSPTAGGELFF.

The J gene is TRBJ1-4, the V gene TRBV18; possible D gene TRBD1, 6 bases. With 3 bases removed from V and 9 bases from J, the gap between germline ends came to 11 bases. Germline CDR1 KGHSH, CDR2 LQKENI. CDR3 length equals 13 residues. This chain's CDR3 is CASSPNREQKLFF. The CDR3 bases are TGTGCCAGCTCACCTAACAGGGAGCAAAAACTGTTTTTT. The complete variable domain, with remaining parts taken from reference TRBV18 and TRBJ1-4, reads NAGVMQNPRHLVRRRGQEARLRCSPMKGHSHVYWYRQLPEEGLKFMVYLQKENIIDESGMPKERFSAEFPKEGPSILRIQQVVRGDSAAYFCASSPNREQKLFFGSGTQLSVL.

The CDR3 DNA follows: TGTGCCAGCAGCTTAGATGGACAGGGTTCCTACAATGAGCAGTTCTTC. Its protein product is CASSLDGQGSYNEQFF. The chain carries TRBV7-6 and TRBJ2-1, with 8 bases fitting TRBD1. The CDR3 covers 16 residues. The ends lost 1 base at V and 1 base at J; junction bases unmatched: 3. Germline CDR1 reads SGHVS; CDR2 reads FNYEAQ. Supplemented by reference TRBV7-6 and TRBJ2-1, the full variable domain reads GAGVSQSPRYKVTKRGQDVALRCDPISGHVSLYWYRQALGQGPEFLTYFNYEAQQDKSGLPNDRFSAERPEGSISTLTIQRTEQRDSAMYRCASSLDGQGSYNEQFFGPGTRLTVL.

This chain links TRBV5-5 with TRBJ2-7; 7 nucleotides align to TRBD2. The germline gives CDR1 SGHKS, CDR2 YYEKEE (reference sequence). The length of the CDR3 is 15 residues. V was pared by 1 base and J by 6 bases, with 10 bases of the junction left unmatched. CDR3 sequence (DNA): TGTGCCAGCAGCTTGCAGGGAGGGTATGCGGGCGAGCAGTACTTC. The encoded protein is CASSLQGGYAGEQYF. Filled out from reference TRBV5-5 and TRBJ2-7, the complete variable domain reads DAGVTQSPTHLIKTRGQQVTLRCSPISGHKSVSWYQQVLGQGPQFIFQYYEKEERGRGNFPDRFSARQFPNYSSELNVNALLLGDSALYLCASSLQGGYAGEQYFGPGTRLTVT.

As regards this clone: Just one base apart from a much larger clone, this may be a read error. CDR3 sequence (DNA): TGTGCCAGCATCGTAGGTCAGGGGATTGGCCAAGAGACCCAGTACTTC. Translated, it gives CASIVGQGIGQETQYF. This chain uses TRBV9 with TRBJ2-5; a possible D gene is TRBD1 (6 bases). Germline V gives CDR1 SGDLS, CDR2 YYNGEE. This CDR3 contains 16 residues.

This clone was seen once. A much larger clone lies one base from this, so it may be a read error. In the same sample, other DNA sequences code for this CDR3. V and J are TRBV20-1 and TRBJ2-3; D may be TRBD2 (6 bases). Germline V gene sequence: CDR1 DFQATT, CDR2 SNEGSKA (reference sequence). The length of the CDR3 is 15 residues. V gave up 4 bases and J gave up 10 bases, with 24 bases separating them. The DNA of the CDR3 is TGCAGTGCTACTCAGCGGGCCGGAGCTGGGCGGGCGCAGTATTTT. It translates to CSATQRAGAGRAQYF.

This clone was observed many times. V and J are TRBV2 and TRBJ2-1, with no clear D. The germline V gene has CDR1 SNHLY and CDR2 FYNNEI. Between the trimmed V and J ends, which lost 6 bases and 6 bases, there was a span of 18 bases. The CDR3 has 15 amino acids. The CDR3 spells CASSPAGVGGNEQFF. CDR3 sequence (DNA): TGTGCCAGCAGCCCTGCTGGGGTGGGCGGCAATGAGCAGTTCTTC. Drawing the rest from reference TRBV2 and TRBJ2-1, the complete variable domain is EPEVTQTPSHQVTQMGQEVILRCVPISNHLYFYWYRQILGQKVEFLVSFYNNEISEKSEIFDDQFSVERPDGSNFTLKIRSTKLEDSAMYFCASSPAGVGGNEQFFGPGTRLTVL.